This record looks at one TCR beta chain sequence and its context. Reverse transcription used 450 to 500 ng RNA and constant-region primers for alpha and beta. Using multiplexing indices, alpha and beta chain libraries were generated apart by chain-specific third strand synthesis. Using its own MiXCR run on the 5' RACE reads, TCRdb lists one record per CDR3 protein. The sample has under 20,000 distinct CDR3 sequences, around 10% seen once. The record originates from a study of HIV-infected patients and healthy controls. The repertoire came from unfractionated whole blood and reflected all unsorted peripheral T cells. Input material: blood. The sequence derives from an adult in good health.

CDR3 protein: CSATINRDSPLHF. The CDR3 nucleotides read TGCAGCGCGACTATTAACAGGGATTCACCCCTCCACTTT. The J gene is TRBJ1-6, the V gene TRBV29-1; the D gene is possibly TRBD1 (6 bases). The CDR3 has 13 residues. V was shortened by 7 bases and J by 8 bases, with 15 bases between the two germline ends. Per the germline V gene, CDR1 is SQVTM and CDR2 is ANQGSEA.